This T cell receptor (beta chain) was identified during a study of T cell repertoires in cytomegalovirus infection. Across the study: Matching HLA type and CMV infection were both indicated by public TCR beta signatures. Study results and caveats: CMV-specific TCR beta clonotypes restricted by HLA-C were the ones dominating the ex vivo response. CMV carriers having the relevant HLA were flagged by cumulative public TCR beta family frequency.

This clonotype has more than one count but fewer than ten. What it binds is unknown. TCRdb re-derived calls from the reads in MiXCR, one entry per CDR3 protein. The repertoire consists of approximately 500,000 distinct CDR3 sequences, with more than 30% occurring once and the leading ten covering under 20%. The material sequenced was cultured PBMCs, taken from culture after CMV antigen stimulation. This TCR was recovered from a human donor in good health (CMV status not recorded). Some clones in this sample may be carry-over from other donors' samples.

CDR3 in amino acids: CASSGGSGAGGELFF. The CDR3 DNA is TGTGCCAGCAGTGGCGGATCAGGGGCGGGCGGGGAGCTGTTTTTT. The V gene is TRBV25-1, the J gene TRBJ2-2; the D gene is possibly TRBD1 (6 bases). CDR3 length: 15 residues. Germline-derived CDR1 and CDR2 are MGHDK and SYGVNS. Deletions cut 4 bases from V and 7 bases from J, with 16 bases between.